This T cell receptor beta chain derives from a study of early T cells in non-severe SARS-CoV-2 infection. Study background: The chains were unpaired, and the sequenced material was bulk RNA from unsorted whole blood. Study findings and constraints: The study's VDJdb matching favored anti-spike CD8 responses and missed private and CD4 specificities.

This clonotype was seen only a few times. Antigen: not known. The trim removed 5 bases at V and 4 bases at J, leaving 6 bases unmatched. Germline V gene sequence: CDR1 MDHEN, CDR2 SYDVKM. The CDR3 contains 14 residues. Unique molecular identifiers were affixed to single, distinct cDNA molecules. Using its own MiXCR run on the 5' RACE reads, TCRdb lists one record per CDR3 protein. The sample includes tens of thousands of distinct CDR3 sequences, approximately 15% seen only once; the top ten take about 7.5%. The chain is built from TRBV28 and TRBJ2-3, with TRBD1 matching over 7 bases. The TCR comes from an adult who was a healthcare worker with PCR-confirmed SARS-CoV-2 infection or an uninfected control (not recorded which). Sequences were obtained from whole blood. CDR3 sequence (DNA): TGTGCCAGCAGTCGCCGGGACAGTCCAGATACGCAGTATTTT. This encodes CASSRRDSPDTQYF.